This section outlines one T cell receptor beta chain sequence together with its context. TCRdb's table, derived via immunoSEQ multiplex PCR, lists solely in-frame clones and lacks some. The table lists about 160,000 clones, over 80% of them singletons. These data belong to a study of blood T cell repertoires in COVID-19. In the study overall: Samples representing acute and convalescent COVID-19 were sourced from the United States, Italy and Spain.

The CDR3 is 21 amino acids. The V and J ends lost 0 bases and 0 bases, in that order; junction bases with no gene match: 18. Germline V gives CDR1 SGHVS, CDR2 FQNEAQ. The clonotype originates from a woman aged 50 to 65 with acute or convalescent COVID-19. The specimen was peripheral blood. The chain has TRBV7-8 and TRBJ2-5; 8 nucleotides match TRBD2. Here the CDR3 reads CASSLADSGAGRFLYQETQYF. In nucleotides, the CDR3 is TGTGCCAGCAGCTTAGCGGATAGCGGGGCTGGGCGGTTCCTTTACCAAGAGACCCAGTACTTC.